This T cell receptor beta chain was recovered during a study of radiation and T cells in renal cell carcinoma. Study in general: Nephrectomy followed 15 Gy stereotactic body radiation by 4 weeks. Study findings and constraints: In blood, top tumor clones expanded by 2 weeks, shrinking by 4.

Time point: baseline pretreatment blood. Documented treatment: 15 Gy SBRT to primary tumor, nephrectomy 4 weeks later. After SBRT, blood was collected at 2 and 4 weeks, plus baseline. Clones were read by immunoSEQ multiplex PCR, and TCRdb kept only the in-frame ones, dropping some. In the table there are roughly 130,000 clones, 70% to 90% of which are singletons. On this clone: Its antigen remains unknown.

CDR3 size: 14 residues. V was pared by 3 bases and J by 5 bases, with 7 bases of the junction left unmatched. CDR1 is SQVTM, CDR2 ANQGSEA, per germline. Sequences were derived from blood, sampled from a patient whose treatment included radiotherapy and nephrectomy. The chain is built from TRBV29-1 and TRBJ2-5, with 9 nucleotides matching TRBD1. The TCR comes from a woman aged 45-59 years with renal cell carcinoma. The CDR3 loop reads CSVERTGVGETQYF. CDR3 DNA: TGCAGCGTTGAGAGGACAGGGGTTGGGGAGACCCAGTACTTC. Full variable domain (rest looked up from reference TRBV29-1 and TRBJ2-5): SAVISQKPSRDICQRGTSLTIQCQVDSQVTMMFWYRQQPGQSLTLIATANQGSEATYESGFVIDKFPISRPNLTFSTLTVSNMSPEDSSIYLCSVERTGVGETQYFGPGTRLLVL.